The 11 T cell receptor beta chains reported below all come from one sample, sequenced in a study of T cells in Graves' hyperthyroidism and ophthalmopathy. Template material for amplifying TCR beta CDR3 regions consisted of RNA transcripts. Primed by the HTBI set, a first-round RT-PCR was run on the TCR CDR3. MiXCR was run by TCRdb on the multiplex PCR reads, yielding one entry per CDR3 protein. The table lists roughly 580,000 distinct CDR3 sequences, around 46% of them singletons. The material sequenced was peripheral blood or thyroid tissue (not recorded which). The source of these receptors is a woman younger than 35 with Graves' hyperthyroidism.

The chain links TRBV15 to TRBJ1-6, with D uncertain. Germline V CDR1 and CDR2: LNHNV, YYDKDF (reference sequence). Trimming removed 0 bases at V and 13 bases at J, with 13 bases between. This CDR3 comprises 14 residues. As DNA, the CDR3 is TGTGCCACCAGCAGAGATGGGTGGGATCAGCCCCTCCACTTT. Amino acid sequence: CATSRDGWDQPLHF.

The table lists this clonotype with a count of one. The chain is built from TRBV2 and TRBJ2-6; tentatively, D is TRBD1 (6 bases). In germline, CDR1 is SNHLY, CDR2 FYNNEI. V shed 11 bases and J shed 2 bases, with 22 bases lying between them. The CDR3 is 17 amino acids. The CDR3 DNA follows: TGTGCCGGAGCCTCGGCAGGGGTATACCCTGGGGCCAACGTCCTGACTTTC. Protein sequence: CAGASAGVYPGANVLTF.

The V and J genes are TRBV10-3 and TRBJ2-7; 13 bases align to TRBD2. The CDR3 extends over 13 amino acids. CDR1 is ENHRY, CDR2 SYGVKD, per germline. After removal of 8 bases from V and 7 bases from J, the junction contained 5 bases not matched to a gene. The DNA for the CDR3 is TGTGCCATCGGGACTAGCGGGACGAATGAGCAGTACTTC. Translated: CAIGTSGTNEQYF.

This clonotype occurred a few times. The V and J genes are TRBV19 and TRBJ1-1; weak D call: TRBD1 (5 bases). Germline loops: CDR1 LNHDA, CDR2 SQIVND (reference sequence). Trimming removed 7 bases from V and 0 bases from J, with 12 bases in between. The CDR3 has 14 residues. The CDR3 DNA is TGTGCCAGTAAGGGCGGGGGGGTGAACACTGAAGCTTTCTTT. Encoded protein: CASKGGGVNTEAFF.

J is TRBJ2-7 and V is TRBV6-1; 11 bases are a match to TRBD2. Germline CDR1 MNHNS, CDR2 SASEGT. CDR3 length equals 14 residues. The J segment lost 1 base and the V segment lost 6 bases, leaving 2 bases of the junction unmatched. The CDR3 region has the DNA TGTGCCAGCAGGTCTAGCGGGAGGTCCTACGAGCAGTACTTC. Translating gives CASRSSGRSYEQYF.

The chain is built from TRBV5-1 and TRBJ1-1, with no clear D. The CDR3 consists of 14 residues. Germline CDR1 and CDR2: SGHRS and YFSETQ. V was pared by 4 bases and J by 4 bases, with 14 bases between. The CDR3 spells CASSPFTATTEAFF. The CDR3, as DNA: TGCGCCAGCAGCCCGTTTACCGCAACCACTGAAGCTTTCTTT.

This clonotype was detected many times. The V and J genes are TRBV10-3 and TRBJ1-2; 7 nucleotides align to TRBD1. After removal of 10 bases from V and 8 bases from J, the junction contained 16 bases not matched to a gene. CDR1 and CDR2 from the germline V gene are ENHRY and SYGVKD. The CDR3 spans 14 residues. The CDR3 reads CASGSGTEQRGYTF. The CDR3 DNA sequence: TGTGCCAGCGGCAGTGGGACAGAACAACGGGGCTACACCTTC.

At least ten counts were recorded for this clonotype. Here the CDR3 reads CASSLARRETQYF. CDR3 in DNA: TGTGCCAGCAGCTTAGCAAGGCGGGAGACCCAGTACTTC. This chain links TRBV7-8 with TRBJ2-5; D unresolved. This CDR3 is 13 amino acids long. The V gene's germline CDR1 is SGHVS and CDR2 FQNEAQ. The germline V and J ends were trimmed by 0 bases and 5 bases, with 7 bases remaining between them. Complete variable domain (other parts from reference TRBV7-8 and TRBJ2-5): GAGVSQSPRYKVAKRGQDVALRCDPISGHVSLFWYQQALGQGPEFLTYFQNEAQLDKSGLPSDRFFAERPEGSVSTLKIQRTQQEDSAVYLCASSLARRETQYFGPGTRLLVL.

A note on this clonotype: A much larger clone sits a single nucleotide away, making a read error possible. The chain combines TRBV15 with TRBJ2-6; tentatively, D is TRBD1 (5 bases). CDR3 length: 13 residues. Germline assignment: CDR1 LNHNV and CDR2 YYDKDF (reference sequence). The CDR3 region is CATAHSGANALTF. The CDR3 DNA reads TGTGCCACCGCCCACTCTGGGGCCAACGCCCTGACTTTC. The full variable domain, its missing parts supplied by reference TRBV15 and TRBJ2-6, is DAMVIQNPRYQVTQFGKPVTLSCSQTLNHNVMYWYQQKSSQAPKLLFHYYDKDFNNEADTPDNFQSRRPNTSFCFLDIRSPGLGDTAMYLCATAHSGANALTFGAGSRLTVL.

As concerns this clonotype: At one of its ends the junction is not consistent with the germline gene, which may arise from a read error. The gene calls are TRBV7-2 and TRBJ2-6; the D gene is possibly TRBD1 (6 bases). This CDR3 is 14 amino acids long. The germline V gene has CDR1 SGHTA and CDR2 FQGNSA. CDR3 DNA sequence: TGTGCCAGCAGCCATGATAGAGGGGGCAACGTCCTGACTTTC. This translates into CASSHDRGGNVLTF. The variable domain in full, completed from reference TRBV7-2 and TRBJ2-6, reads GAGVSQSPSNKVTEKGKDVELRCDPISGHTALYWYRQSLGQGLEFLIYFQGNSAPDKSGLPSDRFSAERTGGSVSTLTIQRTQQEDSAVYLCASSHDRGGNVLTFGAGSRLTVL.

This clonotype was picked up many times. This rearrangement joins TRBV7-9 to TRBJ1-2, with D perhaps TRBD1 (5 bases). The V gene's germline CDR1 is SEHNR and CDR2 FQNEAQ (reference sequence). There are 12 residues in the CDR3. Trimming cost V 7 bases and J 8 bases, with 14 bases left between them. CDR3 in DNA: TGTGCCAGCACCATCAATCAGGGAGGCTACACCTTC. Protein sequence: CASTINQGGYTF. The entire variable domain, with the rest obtained from reference TRBV7-9 and TRBJ1-2, is as follows: DTGVSQNPRHKITKRGQNVTFRCDPISEHNRLYWYRQTLGQGPEFLTYFQNEAQLEKSRLLSDRFSAERPKGSFSTLEIQRTEQGDSAMYLCASTINQGGYTFGSGTRLTVV.